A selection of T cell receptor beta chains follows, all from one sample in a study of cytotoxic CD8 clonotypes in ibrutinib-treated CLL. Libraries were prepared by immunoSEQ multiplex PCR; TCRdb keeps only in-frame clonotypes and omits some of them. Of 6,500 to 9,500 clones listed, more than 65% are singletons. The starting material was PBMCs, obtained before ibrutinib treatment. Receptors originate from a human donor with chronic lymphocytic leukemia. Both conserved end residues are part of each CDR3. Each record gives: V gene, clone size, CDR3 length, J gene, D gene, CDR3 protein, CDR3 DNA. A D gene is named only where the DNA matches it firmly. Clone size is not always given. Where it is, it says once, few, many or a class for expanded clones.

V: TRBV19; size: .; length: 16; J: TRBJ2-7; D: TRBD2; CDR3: CASSRELARSGYEQYF; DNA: TGTGCCAGTAGTCGTGAACTAGCGAGATCGGGCTACGAGCAGTACTTC
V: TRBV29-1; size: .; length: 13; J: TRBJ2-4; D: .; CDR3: CSVPGTAKNIQYF; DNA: TGCAGCGTGCCCGGGACAGCCAAAAACATTCAGTACTTC
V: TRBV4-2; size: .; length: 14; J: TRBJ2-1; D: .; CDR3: CASSFGLLYNEQFF; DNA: TGTGCCAGCAGCTTCGGACTACTATACAATGAGCAGTTCTTC
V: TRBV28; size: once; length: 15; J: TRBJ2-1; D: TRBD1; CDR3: CASSSGTGGFSEQFF; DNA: TGTGCCAGCAGCTCCGGGACAGGGGGCTTTAGTGAGCAGTTCTTC
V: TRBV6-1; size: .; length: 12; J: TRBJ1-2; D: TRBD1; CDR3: CASSRTGYGYTF; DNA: TGTGCCAGCAGTCGGACAGGCTATGGCTACACCTTC
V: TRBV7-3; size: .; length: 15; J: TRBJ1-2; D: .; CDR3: CASSLRGGATYGYTF; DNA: TGTGCCAGCAGCTTACGAGGGGGGGCCACCTATGGCTACACCTTC
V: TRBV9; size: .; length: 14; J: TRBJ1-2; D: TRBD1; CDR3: CASSPGQGLYGYTF; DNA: TGTGCCAGCAGCCCAGGACAGGGCCTTTATGGCTACACCTTC
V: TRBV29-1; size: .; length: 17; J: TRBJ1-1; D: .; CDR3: CSVVPYLTSGSRTEAFF; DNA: TGCAGCGTTGTCCCATATTTGACTTCGGGGAGTCGTACTGAAGCTTTCTTT
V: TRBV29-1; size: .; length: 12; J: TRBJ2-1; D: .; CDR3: CSVKGLWNEQFF; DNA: TGCAGCGTTAAGGGGCTATGGAATGAGCAGTTCTTC
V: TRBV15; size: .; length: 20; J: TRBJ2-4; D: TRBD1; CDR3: CATSMGQGAIGDIAKNIQYF; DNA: TGTGCCACCAGCATGGGACAGGGGGCTATCGGTGACATAGCCAAAAACATTCAGTACTTC
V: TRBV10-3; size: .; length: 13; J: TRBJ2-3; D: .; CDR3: CAANPNGGDTQYF; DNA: TGTGCCGCCAACCCCAACGGGGGAGATACGCAGTATTTT
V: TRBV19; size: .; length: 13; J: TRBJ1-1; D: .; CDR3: CASSIAQGLEAFF; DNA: TGTGCCAGTAGTATAGCGCAGGGACTTGAAGCTTTCTTT
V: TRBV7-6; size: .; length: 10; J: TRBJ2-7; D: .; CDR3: CASSLYEQYF; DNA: TGTGCCAGCAGCCTCTACGAGCAGTACTTC
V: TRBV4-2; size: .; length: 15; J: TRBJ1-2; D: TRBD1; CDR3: CASSLRTGVNYGYTF; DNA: TGTGCCAGCAGCCTCCGGACAGGGGTTAACTATGGCTACACCTTC
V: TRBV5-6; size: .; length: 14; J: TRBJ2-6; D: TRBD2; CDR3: CASSTREGTYVLTF; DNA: TGTGCCAGCAGCACCCGGGAGGGGACGTATGTCCTGACTTTC
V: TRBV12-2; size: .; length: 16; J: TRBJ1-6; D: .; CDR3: CASRPLKSLGGSPLHF; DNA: TGTGCAAGTCGCCCCTTAAAATCGCTGGGGGGGTCACCCCTCCACTTT
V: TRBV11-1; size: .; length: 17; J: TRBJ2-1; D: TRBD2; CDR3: CASSLEGLAGAHNEQFF; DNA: TGTGCCAGCAGCTTAGAAGGACTAGCGGGGGCCCACAATGAGCAGTTCTTC
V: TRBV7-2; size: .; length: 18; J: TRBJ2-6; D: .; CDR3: CASSAGGRRQSRANVLTF; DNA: TGTGCCAGCAGCGCCGGTGGCAGACGACAAAGTCGGGCCAACGTCCTGACTTTC
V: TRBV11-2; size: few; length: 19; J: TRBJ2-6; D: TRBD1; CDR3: CASSSLQGRFLSGANVLTF; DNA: TGTGCCAGCAGCTCGTTACAGGGGAGATTCCTGTCTGGGGCCAACGTCCTGACTTTC
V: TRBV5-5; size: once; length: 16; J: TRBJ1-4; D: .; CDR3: CASSITPKGANEKLFF; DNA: TGTGCCAGCAGCATAACCCCGAAAGGGGCTAATGAAAAACTGTTTTTT
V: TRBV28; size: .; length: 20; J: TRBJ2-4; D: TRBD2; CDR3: CASSLSPGQPGTSGTGPMGF; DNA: TGTGCCAGCAGTTTATCGCCTGGCCAACCTGGGACTAGCGGGACGGGGCCCATGGGGTTC
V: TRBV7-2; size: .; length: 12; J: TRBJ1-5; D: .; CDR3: CASTVGNQPQHF; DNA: TGTGCCAGCACCGTCGGGAATCAGCCCCAGCATTTT